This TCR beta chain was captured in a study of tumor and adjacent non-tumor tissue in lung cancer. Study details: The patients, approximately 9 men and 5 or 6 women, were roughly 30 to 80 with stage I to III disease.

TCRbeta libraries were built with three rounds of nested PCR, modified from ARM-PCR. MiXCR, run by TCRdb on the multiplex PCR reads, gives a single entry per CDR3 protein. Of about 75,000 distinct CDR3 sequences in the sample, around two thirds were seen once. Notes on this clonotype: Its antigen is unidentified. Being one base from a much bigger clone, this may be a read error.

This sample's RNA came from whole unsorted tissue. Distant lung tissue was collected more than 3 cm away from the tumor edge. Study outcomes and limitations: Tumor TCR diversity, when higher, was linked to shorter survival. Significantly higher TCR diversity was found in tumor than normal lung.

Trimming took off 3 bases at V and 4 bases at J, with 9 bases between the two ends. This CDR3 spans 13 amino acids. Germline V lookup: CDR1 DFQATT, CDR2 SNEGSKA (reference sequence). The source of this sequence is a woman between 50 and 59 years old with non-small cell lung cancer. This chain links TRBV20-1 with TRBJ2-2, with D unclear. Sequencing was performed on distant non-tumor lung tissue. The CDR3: CSASSPLTGELFF. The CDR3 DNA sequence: TGCAGTGCTAGTAGTCCCCTCACCGGGGAGCTGTTTTTT.